The 27 T cell receptor beta chains in this list originate from one sample, sequenced in a study of T cells in Graves' hyperthyroidism and ophthalmopathy. Amplification of TCR beta CDR3 regions used RNA as the template. An initial round of RT-PCR targeting the TCR CDR3 relied on the HTBI primer set. TCRdb reprocessed the multiplex PCR reads via MiXCR and lists one record per CDR3 protein. The sample lists about 640,000 distinct CDR3 sequences, 20% to 25% seen once, with 30% to 40% in the top ten. The specimen was blood. All receptors come from a man younger than 40 with Graves' ophthalmopathy.

This clonotype has only one observation. The genes are TRBV19 and TRBJ2-1; 8 bases agree with TRBD2. The germline V gene encodes CDR1 LNHDA and CDR2 SQIVND (reference sequence). After removal of 0 bases from V and 7 bases from J, the junction contained 5 bases not matched to a gene. This CDR3 spans 15 amino acids. The CDR3 bases are TGTGCCAGTAGTATAGATCCGGGAGGGCCGAATGAGCAGTTCTTC. It codes for CASSIDPGGPNEQFF.

This sequence joins TRBV6-2 or TRBV6-3 and TRBJ2-1; D ambiguous. Germline CDR1 MNHEY, CDR2 SVGEGT. V lost 0 bases to trimming and J lost 4 bases, with 7 bases between them. This CDR3 comprises 14 residues. The CDR3 region is CASSYSDQYNEQFF. DNA for the CDR3: TGTGCCAGCAGTTACTCGGACCAATACAATGAGCAGTTCTTC.

There are many counts of this clonotype. The chain combines TRBV11-2 with TRBJ2-7, with D possibly matching TRBD2 (5 bases). The CDR3 contains 16 residues. Trimming shortened V by 2 bases and J by 1 base, and 15 bases separated the two germline ends. Germline CDR1 and CDR2: SGHAT and FQNNGV. The DNA for the CDR3 is TGTGCCAGCAGCTTAACGGTCCCCCCGGGATCCTACGAGCAGTACTTC. Translated: CASSLTVPPGSYEQYF.

The table lists this clonotype with a few counts. The chain joins TRBV5-5 to TRBJ2-7, with D possibly being TRBD1 or TRBD2 (5 bases each). Trimming cost V 4 bases and J 1 base, with 12 bases left between them. In germline, CDR1 is SGHKS, CDR2 YYEKEE (reference sequence). The CDR3 sequence is 14 residues long. CDR3 residues: CASSRREPSYEQYF. Written as DNA, the CDR3 is TGTGCCAGCAGCCGCAGGGAGCCGTCCTACGAGCAGTACTTC. The full variable domain, its missing parts supplied by reference TRBV5-5 and TRBJ2-7, is DAGVTQSPTHLIKTRGQQVTLRCSPISGHKSVSWYQQVLGQGPQFIFQYYEKEERGRGNFPDRFSARQFPNYSSELNVNALLLGDSALYLCASSRREPSYEQYFGPGTRLTVT.

This clonotype has only a few counts. V usage is TRBV9 and J usage is TRBJ2-1; 7 bases line up with TRBD1. The germline V gene has CDR1 SGDLS and CDR2 YYNGEE. With 2 bases clipped from V and 2 bases from J, the junction kept 4 bases outside the gene matches. This CDR3 has 15 amino acids. As DNA, the CDR3 is TGTGCCAGCAGCGTCTCACAGGGGACCTACAATGAGCAGTTCTTC. Amino acid sequence: CASSVSQGTYNEQFF.

CDR3 residues: CASSLGDYTSTDTQYF. CDR3 sequence (DNA): TGCGCCAGCAGCTTGGGGGACTACACTAGCACAGATACGCAGTATTTT. The V call is TRBV5-1, the J call TRBJ2-3; 7 positions agree with TRBD2. CDR3 length: 16 amino acids. V shed 0 bases, J shed 0 bases, and the junction held 4 bases outside the gene matches. CDR1 SGHRS and CDR2 YFSETQ come from the germline V gene.

This clonotype was counted many times. This sequence joins TRBV6-1 and TRBJ2-2, with D possibly being TRBD2 (5 bases). The germline CDR1 and CDR2 sequences are MNHNS and SASEGT. Trimming pared 4 bases from V and 1 base from J, leaving 13 bases between. The CDR3 is 16 residues long. Here the CDR3 DNA reads TGTGCCAGCAGTGCTGACGGCGGAGGGAACACCGGGGAGCTGTTTTTT. It encodes CASSADGGGNTGELFF.

V gene TRBV27 combines with J gene TRBJ2-2; maybe TRBD1 (6 bases). In germline, CDR1 is MNHEY, CDR2 SMNVEV (reference sequence). The ends were cut back, 6 bases at V and 7 bases at J, with 15 bases in the middle. The CDR3 spans 14 residues. CDR3 sequence: CASRLDRRVGELFF. The CDR3 coding sequence is TGTGCCAGCAGATTGGACAGAAGGGTCGGGGAGCTGTTTTTT.

This chain links TRBV4-1 with TRBJ2-6; D remains unclear. This CDR3 contains 15 residues. Per germline, CDR1 MGHRA and CDR2 YSYEKL. The V gene lost 6 bases and the J gene lost 0 bases, with 9 bases spanning the gap. The CDR3 protein is CASRDLGSGANVLTF. CDR3 DNA sequence: TGCGCCAGCAGGGACCTAGGCTCTGGGGCCAACGTCCTGACTTTC.

This clonotype was counted a few times. The rearrangement joins TRBV15 to TRBJ2-3, with D perhaps given as TRBD1 or TRBD2 (6 bases each). CDR1 is LNHNV and CDR2 is YYDKDF in the germline V gene (reference sequence). CDR3 length equals 12 residues. Between the trimmed V and J ends, which lost 10 bases and 6 bases, there was a span of 14 bases. DNA of the CDR3: TGTGCCATCGGAAGAGGGGGGGATACGCAGTATTTT. Amino acid sequence: CAIGRGGDTQYF.

This clonotype showed up many times. The V call is TRBV24-1, the J call TRBJ2-5; D possibly corresponds to TRBD1 (6 bases). The length of the CDR3 is 15 residues. The V gene lost 6 bases and the J gene lost 2 bases, with 15 bases spanning the gap. CDR1 and CDR2 (germline): KGHDR, SFDVKD. In DNA, the CDR3 is TGTGCCACCAGTCAGGGGAAGGGACCTCAAGAGACCCAGTACTTC. The encoded protein is CATSQGKGPQETQYF.

The sample holds a few counts of this clonotype. CDR3 sequence (DNA): TGTGCCAGCAGCCTGGGACAGGCCTTCTCTGGAAACACCATATATTTT. Translation gives CASSLGQAFSGNTIYF. This sequence joins TRBV11-2 and TRBJ1-3; 8 bases fit TRBD1. V dropped 5 bases and J dropped 0; count of bases not matched to a gene: 6. Germline assignment: CDR1 SGHAT and CDR2 FQNNGV. The CDR3 spans 16 residues.

CDR3 loop: CASSSGNIYNEQFF. CDR3 DNA sequence: TGTGCCAGTAGTAGCGGGAATATTTACAATGAGCAGTTCTTC. The chain has TRBV19 and TRBJ2-1; perhaps TRBD2 as D (6 bases). The CDR3 runs to 14 residues. V lost 4 bases, J lost 4 bases, and 11 bases lay in between. Germline assignment: CDR1 LNHDA and CDR2 SQIVND (reference sequence).

This clonotype was recorded a few times. The genes are TRBV6-2 or TRBV6-3 and TRBJ1-1; D is unclear. Trimming pared 6 bases from V and 0 bases from J, leaving 8 bases between. This CDR3 has 13 residues. CDR1 and CDR2 from the germline V gene are MNHEY and SVGEGT. The CDR3 bases are TGTGCCAGCAGGATCAGGATGAACACTGAAGCTTTCTTT. Amino acids: CASRIRMNTEAFF.

This clonotype has only a few counts. The gene calls are TRBV28 and TRBJ2-4; 7 positions agree with TRBD1. The junction had 6 bases not matched to a gene; V was cut back by 1 base and J by 0 bases. CDR1 and CDR2 from the germline V gene are MDHEN and SYDVKM. The CDR3 consists of 17 residues. As DNA, the CDR3 is TGTGCCAGCAGTTTATTACGGGACAGACTAGCCAAAAACATTCAGTACTTC. Residues: CASSLLRDRLAKNIQYF.

This clonotype was picked up many times. This sequence joins TRBV20-1 and TRBJ1-1; D unresolved. The V gene's germline CDR1 is DFQATT and CDR2 SNEGSKA (reference sequence). The CDR3 runs to 13 residues. Trimming stripped 5 bases from V and 0 bases from J, with 10 bases between. For the CDR3, the DNA is TGCAGTGCTTCTGGGGTGGTGAACACTGAAGCTTTCTTT. Translating it yields CSASGVVNTEAFF.

This clonotype was counted at least ten times. The rearrangement links TRBV7-9 to TRBJ2-3; 11 bases map to TRBD1. This CDR3 has 15 residues. CDR1 is SEHNR and CDR2 is FQNEAQ in the germline V gene (reference sequence). The ends lost 5 bases at V and 4 bases at J; junction bases unmatched: 5. The CDR3 reads CASSGQGAGSDTQYF. CDR3 nucleotide sequence: TGTGCCAGCAGCGGACAGGGGGCAGGATCAGATACGCAGTATTTT.

This chain links TRBV6-2 or TRBV6-3 with TRBJ2-3; TRBD2 is a possible D gene (5 bases). The CDR3 is made up of 15 amino acids. The germline CDR1 and CDR2 sequences are MNHEY and SVGEGT. Trimming removed 5 bases from V and 2 bases from J, with 14 bases in between. The chain's CDR3 is CASSHFGSDTDTQYF. The CDR3 DNA follows: TGTGCCAGCAGTCACTTTGGGAGCGACACAGATACGCAGTATTTT.

The table lists this clonotype with a few counts. V and J are TRBV15 and TRBJ1-1; unclear D gene. The CDR3 is made up of 12 amino acids. The germline V gene encodes CDR1 LNHNV and CDR2 YYDKDF (reference sequence). V lost 0 bases to trimming and J lost 5 bases, with 4 bases between them. The CDR3 protein is CATSRDQTEAFF. Written as DNA, the CDR3 is TGTGCCACCAGCAGAGATCAAACTGAAGCTTTCTTT.

This clonotype was recorded at least ten times. V and J are TRBV20-1 and TRBJ2-1, with a weak D call TRBD2 (6 bases). The CDR3 has 14 amino acids. Trimming took 1 base from V and 4 from J, leaving 11 bases between them. CDR1 and CDR2 (germline): DFQATT, SNEGSKA (reference sequence). The chain's CDR3 is CSARAGSGYNEQFF. The CDR3, as DNA: TGCAGTGCTAGAGCCGGGAGTGGTTACAATGAGCAGTTCTTC.

V and J are TRBV28 and TRBJ1-6; D is ambiguous. The CDR3 loop spans 14 amino acids. CDR1 is MDHEN and CDR2 is SYDVKM in the germline V gene. The V gene lost 7 bases and the J gene lost 7 bases, with 14 bases spanning the gap. Here the CDR3 reads CASMIVFGNSPLHF. The CDR3 DNA reads as TGTGCCAGCATGATCGTGTTCGGCAATTCACCCCTCCACTTT.

On this clonotype itself: Given a much more abundant clone one base away, this may be a read error. The rearrangement links TRBV7-9 to TRBJ2-3; 10 nucleotides line up with TRBD2. This CDR3 spans 17 amino acids. Germline trimming cut 4 bases from V and 5 bases from J; bases unmatched to any gene: 12. The V gene's germline CDR1 is SEHNR and CDR2 FQNEAQ (reference sequence). The DNA of the CDR3 is TGTGCCAGCAGCTACGCCGGGACTAGCGCGATCATAGATACGCAGTATTTT. It translates to CASSYAGTSAIIDTQYF.

CDR3: CASSYLGAYNEQFF. The CDR3 DNA reads TGTGCCAGCAGTTACTTAGGGGCGTACAATGAGCAGTTCTTC. This chain connects TRBV6-5 to TRBJ2-1; perhaps TRBD1 as D (5 bases). Trimming stripped 1 base from V and 4 bases from J, with 8 bases between. The CDR3 has 14 amino acids. Looked up from germline, CDR1 is MNHEY and CDR2 is SVGAGI.

This clonotype was recorded a few times. The J gene is TRBJ1-5, the V gene TRBV6-1, with a weak D call TRBD1 (6 bases). The CDR3 length is 14 residues. Trimming shortened V by 4 bases and J by 1 base, and 8 bases separated the two germline ends. In germline, CDR1 is MNHNS, CDR2 SASEGT. The CDR3 is CASSGQASNQPQHF. Written as DNA, the CDR3 is TGTGCCAGCAGTGGACAGGCAAGCAATCAGCCCCAGCATTTT.

This clonotype was counted ten times or more. The chain is built from TRBV3-2 and TRBJ2-7; the D call in the table, TRBD2, was not verified against the DNA. TRBV3-2 is labeled a pseudogene. This CDR3 region has 14 residues. The CDR3 DNA follows: TGTGCCAGCAGCCAAGGGACTACTGACTACGAGCAGTACTTC. It is translated as CASSQGTTDYEQYF.

The rearrangement joins TRBV6-5 to TRBJ2-2; either TRBD1 or TRBD2 may fit D (6 bases each). V was shortened by 6 bases and J by 3 bases, with 14 bases between the two germline ends. There are 15 residues in the CDR3. Germline V CDR1 and CDR2: MNHEY, SVGAGI. CDR3: CASRSWGADTGELFF. The CDR3 DNA is TGTGCCAGCAGATCCTGGGGGGCGGACACCGGGGAGCTGTTTTTT.

The V and J genes are TRBV14 and TRBJ1-6, with 7 bases matching TRBD1. The V and J ends lost 4 bases and 2 bases, in that order; junction bases with no gene match: 8. Per the germline V gene, CDR1 is SGHDN and CDR2 is FVKESK. The CDR3 spans 17 residues. In DNA form, the CDR3 reads TGTGCCAGCAGCCGGACAGGAGAGCTGGCCTATAATTCACCCCTCCACTTT. Its protein is CASSRTGELAYNSPLHF.